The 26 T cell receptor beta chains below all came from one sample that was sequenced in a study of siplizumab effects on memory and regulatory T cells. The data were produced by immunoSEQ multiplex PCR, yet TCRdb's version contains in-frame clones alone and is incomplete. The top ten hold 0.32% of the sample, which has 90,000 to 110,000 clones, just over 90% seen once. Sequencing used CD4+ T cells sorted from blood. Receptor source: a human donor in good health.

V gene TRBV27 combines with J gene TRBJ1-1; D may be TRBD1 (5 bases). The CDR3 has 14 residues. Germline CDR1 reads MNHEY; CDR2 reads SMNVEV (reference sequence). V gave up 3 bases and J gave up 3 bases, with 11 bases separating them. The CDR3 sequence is CASSFRQTYTEAFF. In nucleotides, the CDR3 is TGTGCCAGCAGTTTTCGACAGACTTACACTGAAGCTTTCTTT.

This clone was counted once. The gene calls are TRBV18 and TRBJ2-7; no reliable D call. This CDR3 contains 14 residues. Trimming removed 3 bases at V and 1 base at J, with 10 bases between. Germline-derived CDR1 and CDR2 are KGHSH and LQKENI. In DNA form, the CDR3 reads TGTGCCAGCTCACCGGTCGAGACTTCCTACGAGCAGTACTTC. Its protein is CASSPVETSYEQYF.

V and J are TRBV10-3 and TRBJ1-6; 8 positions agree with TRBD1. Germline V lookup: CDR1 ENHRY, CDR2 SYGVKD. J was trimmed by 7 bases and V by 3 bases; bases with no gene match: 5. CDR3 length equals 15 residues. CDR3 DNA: TGTGCCATCAGTGATGCCGGGACAGGAAATTCACCCCTCCACTTT. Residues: CAISDAGTGNSPLHF.

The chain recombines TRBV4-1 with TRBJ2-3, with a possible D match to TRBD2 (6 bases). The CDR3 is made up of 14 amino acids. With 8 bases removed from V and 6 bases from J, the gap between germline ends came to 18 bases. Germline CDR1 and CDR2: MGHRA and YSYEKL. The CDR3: CASSIWGVTDTQYF. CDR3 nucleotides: TGCGCCAGCTCGATATGGGGGGTGACTGATACGCAGTATTTT.

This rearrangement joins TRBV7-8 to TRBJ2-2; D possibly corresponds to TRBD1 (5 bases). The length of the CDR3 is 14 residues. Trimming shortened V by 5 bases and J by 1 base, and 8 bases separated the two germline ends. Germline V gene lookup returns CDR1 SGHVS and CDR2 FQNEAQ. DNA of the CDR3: TGTGCCAGCAGCCGTACAGGGAACACCGGGGAGCTGTTTTTT. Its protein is CASSRTGNTGELFF.

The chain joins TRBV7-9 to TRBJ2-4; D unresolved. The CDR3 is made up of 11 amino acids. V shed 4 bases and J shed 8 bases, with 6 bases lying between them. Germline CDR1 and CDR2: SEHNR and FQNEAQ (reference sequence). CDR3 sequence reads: CASSSEDIQYF. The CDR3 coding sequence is TGTGCCAGCAGCTCAGAGGACATTCAGTACTTC.

CDR3 in DNA: TGTGCCAGCAGTTCCGGGACGAGAGATGAAGCTTTCTTT. This translates into CASSSGTRDEAFF. The gene calls are TRBV2 and TRBJ1-1, with D perhaps TRBD1 (5 bases). Germline loops: CDR1 SNHLY, CDR2 FYNNEI. The CDR3 loop spans 13 amino acids. Trimming removed 5 bases from V and 7 bases from J, with 14 bases in between.

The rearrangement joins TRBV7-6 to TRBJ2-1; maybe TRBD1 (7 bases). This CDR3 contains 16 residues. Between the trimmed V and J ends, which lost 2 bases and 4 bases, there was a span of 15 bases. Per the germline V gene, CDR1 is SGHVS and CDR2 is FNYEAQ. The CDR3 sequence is CASSLQTGRLYNEQFF. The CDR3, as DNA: TGTGCCAGCAGCTTACAGACAGGGAGGTTATACAATGAGCAGTTCTTC.

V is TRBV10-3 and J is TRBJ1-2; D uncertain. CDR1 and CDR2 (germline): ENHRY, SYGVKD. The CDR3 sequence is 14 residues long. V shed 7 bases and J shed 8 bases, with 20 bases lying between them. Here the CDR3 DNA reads TGTGCCATCAAAAGCCATTTGTCTATCATCGGCTACACCTTC. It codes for CAIKSHLSIIGYTF.

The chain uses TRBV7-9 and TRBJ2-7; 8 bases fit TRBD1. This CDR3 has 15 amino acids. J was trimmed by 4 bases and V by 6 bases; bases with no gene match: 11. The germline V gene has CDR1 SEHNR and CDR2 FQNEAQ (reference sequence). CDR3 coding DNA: TGTGCCAGCAGTCAGGACAGGGTCAACTTTTACGAGCAGTACTTC. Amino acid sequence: CASSQDRVNFYEQYF.

The DNA of the CDR3 is TGCGCCAGCAGCTTTAGGGGCGGCTTTGACGAGCAGTACTTC. It specifies CASSFRGGFDEQYF. The rearrangement joins TRBV5-1 to TRBJ2-7; a possible D gene is TRBD1 (5 bases). Trimming took off 2 bases at V and 5 bases at J, with 14 bases between the two ends. The CDR3 is 14 residues long. Germline assignment: CDR1 SGHRS and CDR2 YFSETQ.

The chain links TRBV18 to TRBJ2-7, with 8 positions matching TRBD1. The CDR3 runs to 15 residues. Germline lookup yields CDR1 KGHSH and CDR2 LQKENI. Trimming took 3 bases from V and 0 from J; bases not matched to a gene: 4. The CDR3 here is CASSPRQGSSYEQYF. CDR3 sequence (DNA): TGTGCCAGCTCACCCCGACAGGGGTCCTCCTACGAGCAGTACTTC.

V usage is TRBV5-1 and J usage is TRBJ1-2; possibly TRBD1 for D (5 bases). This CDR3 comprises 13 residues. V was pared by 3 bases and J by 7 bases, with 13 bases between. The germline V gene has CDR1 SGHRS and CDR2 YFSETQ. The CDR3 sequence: CASSWGTVGGYTF. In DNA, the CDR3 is TGCGCCAGCAGCTGGGGGACGGTTGGTGGCTACACCTTC. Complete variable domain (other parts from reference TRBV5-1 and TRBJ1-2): KAGVTQTPRYLIKTRGQQVTLSCSPISGHRSVSWYQQTPGQGLQFLFEYFSETQRNKGNFPGRFSGRQFSNSRSEMNVSTLELGDSALYLCASSWGTVGGYTFGSGTRLTVV.

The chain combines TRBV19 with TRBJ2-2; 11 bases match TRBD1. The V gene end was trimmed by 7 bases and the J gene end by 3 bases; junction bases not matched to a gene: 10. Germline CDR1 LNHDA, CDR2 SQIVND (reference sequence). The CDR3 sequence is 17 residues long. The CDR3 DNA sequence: TGTGCCAGTAAGCCGGGGACAGGGGGTTTGGACACCGGGGAGCTGTTTTTT. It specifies CASKPGTGGLDTGELFF.

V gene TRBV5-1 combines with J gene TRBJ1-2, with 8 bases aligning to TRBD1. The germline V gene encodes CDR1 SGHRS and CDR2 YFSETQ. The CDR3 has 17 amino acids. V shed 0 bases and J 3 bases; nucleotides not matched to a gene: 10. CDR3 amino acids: CASSLVSGGAYDYGYTF. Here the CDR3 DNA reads TGCGCCAGCAGCTTGGTTTCAGGGGGCGCGTATGACTATGGCTACACCTTC.

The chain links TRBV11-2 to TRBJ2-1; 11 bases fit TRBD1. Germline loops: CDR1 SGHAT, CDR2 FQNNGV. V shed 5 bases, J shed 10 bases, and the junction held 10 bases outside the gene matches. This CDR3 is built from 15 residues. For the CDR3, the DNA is TGTGCCAGCAGCGTGGGACAGGGGGTAAGAAAGGAGCAGTTCTTC. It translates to CASSVGQGVRKEQFF.

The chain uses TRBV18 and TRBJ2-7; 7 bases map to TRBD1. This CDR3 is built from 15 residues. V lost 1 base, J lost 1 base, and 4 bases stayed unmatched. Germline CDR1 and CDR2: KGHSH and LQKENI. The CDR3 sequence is CASSPRTGISYEQYF. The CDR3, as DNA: TGTGCCAGCTCACCACGGACAGGTATATCCTACGAGCAGTACTTC.

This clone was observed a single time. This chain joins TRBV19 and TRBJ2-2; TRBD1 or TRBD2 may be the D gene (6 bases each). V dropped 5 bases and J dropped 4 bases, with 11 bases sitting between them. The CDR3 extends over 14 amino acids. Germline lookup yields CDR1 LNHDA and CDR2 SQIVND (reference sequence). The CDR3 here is CASSQGGPTGELFF. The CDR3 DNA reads TGTGCCAGTAGTCAAGGGGGGCCCACCGGGGAGCTGTTTTTT. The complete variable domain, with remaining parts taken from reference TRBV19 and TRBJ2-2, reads DGGITQSPKYLFRKEGQNVTLSCEQNLNHDAMYWYRQDPGQGLRLIYYSQIVNDFQKGDIAEGYSVSREKKESFPLTVTSAQKNPTAFYLCASSQGGPTGELFFGEGSRLTVL.

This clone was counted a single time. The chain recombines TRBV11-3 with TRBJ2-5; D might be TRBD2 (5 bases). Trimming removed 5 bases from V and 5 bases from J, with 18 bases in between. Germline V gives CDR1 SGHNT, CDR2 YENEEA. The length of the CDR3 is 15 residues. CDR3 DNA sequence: TGTGCCAGCAGCAATCCCAACCCAGCGGTGGAGACCCAGTACTTC. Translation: CASSNPNPAVETQYF.

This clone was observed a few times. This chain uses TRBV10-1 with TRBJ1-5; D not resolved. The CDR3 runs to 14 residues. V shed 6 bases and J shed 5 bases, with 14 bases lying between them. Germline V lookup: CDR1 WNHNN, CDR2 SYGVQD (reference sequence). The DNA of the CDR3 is TGCGCCAGCAGAGACCGGGCCAGCTATCAGCCCCAGCATTTT. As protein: CASRDRASYQPQHF.

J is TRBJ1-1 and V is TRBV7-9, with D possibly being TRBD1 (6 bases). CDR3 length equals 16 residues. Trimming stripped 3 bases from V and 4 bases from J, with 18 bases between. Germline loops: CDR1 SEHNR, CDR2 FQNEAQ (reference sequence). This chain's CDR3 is CASSLTGSRGSTEAFF. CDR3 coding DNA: TGTGCCAGCAGCTTGACGGGCTCGAGGGGGAGCACTGAAGCTTTCTTT.

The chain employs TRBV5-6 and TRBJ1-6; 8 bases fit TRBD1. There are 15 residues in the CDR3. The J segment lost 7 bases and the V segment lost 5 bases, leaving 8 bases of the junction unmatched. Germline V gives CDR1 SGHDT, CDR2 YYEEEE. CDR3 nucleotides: TGTGCCAGCAGTTACCAGGGGGCCTTGAATTCACCCCTCCACTTT. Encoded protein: CASSYQGALNSPLHF.

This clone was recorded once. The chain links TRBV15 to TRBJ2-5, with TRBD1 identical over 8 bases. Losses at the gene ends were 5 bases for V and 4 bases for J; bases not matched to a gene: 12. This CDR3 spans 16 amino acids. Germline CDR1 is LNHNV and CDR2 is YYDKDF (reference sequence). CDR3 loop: CATSQALGQAPETQYF. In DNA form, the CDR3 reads TGTGCCACCAGCCAAGCGCTGGGACAGGCACCAGAGACCCAGTACTTC.

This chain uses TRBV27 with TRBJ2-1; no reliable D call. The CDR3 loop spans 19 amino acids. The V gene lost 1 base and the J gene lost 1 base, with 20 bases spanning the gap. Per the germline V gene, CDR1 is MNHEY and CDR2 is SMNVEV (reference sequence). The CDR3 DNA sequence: TGTGCCAGCAGTTTATGGGGTACGGCAGAAATCCATTCCTACAATGAGCAGTTCTTC. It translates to CASSLWGTAEIHSYNEQFF.

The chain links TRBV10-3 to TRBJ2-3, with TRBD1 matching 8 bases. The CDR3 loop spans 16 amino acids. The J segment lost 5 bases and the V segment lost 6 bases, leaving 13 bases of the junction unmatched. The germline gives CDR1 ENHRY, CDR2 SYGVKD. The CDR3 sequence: CAIRSQGEGAEDTQYF. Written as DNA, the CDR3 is TGTGCCATCAGATCACAGGGGGAAGGGGCGGAAGATACGCAGTATTTT.

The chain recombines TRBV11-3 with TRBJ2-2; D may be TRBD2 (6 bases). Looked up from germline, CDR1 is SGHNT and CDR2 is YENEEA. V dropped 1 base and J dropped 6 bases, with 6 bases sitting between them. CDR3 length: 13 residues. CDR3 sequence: CASSLGRAGELFF. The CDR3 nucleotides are TGTGCCAGCAGCTTAGGGAGGGCCGGGGAGCTGTTTTTT.